This T cell receptor beta chain came from a study of CD8+CD57+ T cells in acquired aplastic anemia. Study context: Mean DNA quantity obtained from sorted CD4+ and CD8+ cells was 3 to 4 ug.

Points from the study as a whole: Significance was not reached for CD8+ Simpson's diversity between patients and controls.

Previously, flow cytometry had revealed CD8+CD57+ cell expansion in the patients chosen for sequencing. The study sampled blood from patients who had received no therapy. A note on this clonotype: Antigen unknown.

The use of genomic DNA as template underpinned the TCR beta VDJ and CDR3 profiling. TCRdb reanalysed the reads using MiXCR and keeps one entry per CDR3 protein. The sample lists approximately 98,000 distinct CDR3 sequences, roughly two thirds occurring once. Looked up from germline, CDR1 is DFQATT and CDR2 is SNEGSKA (reference sequence). This CDR3 is 13 amino acids long. Deletions cut 6 bases from V and 4 bases from J, with 13 bases between. Material for sequencing was sorted CD4+, CD8+, or CD8+CD57+ T cells (not recorded which) from PBMCs. V usage is TRBV20-1 and J usage is TRBJ1-5, with D unresolved. The sequence was obtained from a human donor with aplastic anemia. Here the CDR3 DNA reads TGCAGTGCGACGGTGTATGAGAATCAGCCCCAGCATTTT. Amino acids: CSATVYENQPQHF.